This is a list of T cell receptor beta chains from one sample in a study of cytomegalovirus exposure and HLA in healthy donors. Only in-frame clones appear in the TCRdb table, and some are missing; sequencing was by immunoSEQ multiplex PCR. The table includes approximately 200,000 clones, 65% to 80% detected once. The sequenced sample was PBMCs. The receptors stem from a girl aged 2 to 10 in good health and CMV-seronegative. Each CDR3 is given with its conserved first and last residue. The order of the fields is J gene, V gene, D gene, clone size, CDR3 protein, CDR3 DNA. The D gene is left open where the match is weak. Size values are once, few and many counts, or a class for expanded clones, and some rows have none.

>TRBJ2-1|TRBV5-1|.|.
CASSLVRLDSYNEQFF
TGCGCCAGCAGCTTGGTCCGGTTAGACTCCTACAATGAGCAGTTCTTC
>TRBJ1-2|TRBV5-6|.|.
CASSFERGGYGYTF
TGTGCCAGCAGCTTTGAAAGGGGGGGCTATGGCTACACCTTC
>TRBJ2-7|TRBV6-1|.|.
CASSDPWRKIDYEQYF
TGTGCCAGCAGTGATCCTTGGAGAAAAATAGACTACGAGCAGTACTTC
>TRBJ2-5|TRBV4-2|TRBD2|.
CASSQGGSGAETQYF
TGTGCCAGCAGCCAAGGGGGCAGCGGGGCAGAGACCCAGTACTTC
>TRBJ1-1|TRBV6-5|.|few
CASSYSQGRAFF
TGTGCCAGCAGCTACTCCCAGGGCCGGGCTTTCTTT
>TRBJ2-5|TRBV5-1|.|.
CASRRDQETQYF
TGCGCCAGTCGACGGGACCAAGAGACCCAGTACTTC
>TRBJ2-7|TRBV6-5|TRBD1|.
CASSYDRQGYEQYF
TGTGCCAGCAGTTACGATAGACAGGGCTACGAGCAGTACTTC
>TRBJ1-6|TRBV30|.|.
CAWGRENSPLHF
TGTGCCTGGGGCCGGGAGAATTCACCCCTCCACTTT
>TRBJ1-1|TRBV5-6|.|.
CASSLDSLNTEAFF
TGTGCCAGCAGCTTGGACAGCCTGAACACTGAAGCTTTCTTT
>TRBJ2-3|TRBV19|.|.
CASSIRVTDTQYF
TGTGCCAGTAGTATACGGGTGACAGATACGCAGTATTTT
>TRBJ1-6|TRBV15|TRBD1|few
CATSRPDRVGSPLHF
TGTGCCACCAGCAGACCAGACAGGGTGGGTTCACCCCTCCACTTT
>TRBJ1-6|TRBV7-9|TRBD1|.
CASSFFTGTGFSSPLHF
TGTGCCAGCAGCTTCTTTACCGGGACAGGGTTTAGTTCACCCCTCCACTTT
>TRBJ1-5|TRBV6-1|.|.
CASSEDTLVSNQPQHF
TGTGCCAGCAGTGAAGACACCTTGGTAAGCAATCAGCCCCAGCATTTT
>TRBJ1-2|TRBV19|TRBD1|.
CASSIHRDSGNGYTF
TGTGCCAGTAGTATTCACCGGGACAGTGGGAATGGCTACACCTTC
>TRBJ2-1|TRBV7-9|.|.
CASSLRLSYEQFF
TGTGCCAGCAGCTTGAGGTTATCCTACGAGCAGTTCTTC
>TRBJ1-1|TRBV7-9|.|few
CASSRGYTEAFF
TGTGCCAGCAGCAGGGGGTACACTGAAGCTTTCTTT
>TRBJ1-5|TRBV6-5|TRBD1|.
CASSRTGNQPQHF
TGTGCCAGCAGTAGGACAGGAAATCAGCCCCAGCATTTT
>TRBJ2-7|TRBV6-1|TRBD1|.
CASSDIMLGQPLYF
TGTGCCAGCAGTGATATTATGTTGGGACAGCCGCTTTATTTC
>TRBJ2-7|TRBV2|TRBD1|.
CASRDGQGNYEQYF
TGTGCCAGCAGAGATGGACAGGGGAACTACGAGCAGTACTTC
>TRBJ1-6|TRBV7-7|.|few
CASSLGHNSPLHF
TGTGCCAGCAGCTTAGGGCATAATTCACCCCTCCACTTT
>TRBJ2-7|TRBV19|.|.
CASRSGATSEQYF
TGTGCCAGTAGGAGCGGAGCCACGAGCGAGCAGTACTTC
>TRBJ1-3|TRBV5-4|.|.
CASSFSGSGNTIYF
TGTGCCAGCAGCTTTTCAGGCTCTGGAAACACCATATATTTT
>TRBJ2-2|TRBV5-6|TRBD2|.
CASRSWGGVTGELFF
TGTGCCAGCAGATCCTGGGGAGGGGTCACCGGGGAGCTGTTTTTT
>TRBJ1-2|TRBV5-1|.|.
CASSRTSPYGYTF
TGCGCCAGCAGTCGGACATCGCCCTATGGCTACACCTTC
>TRBJ1-5|TRBV5-6|.|.
CASSSGYTDQPQHF
TGTGCCAGCAGCTCGGGGTACACGGATCAGCCCCAGCATTTT
>TRBJ2-6|TRBV6-5|.|.
CASRYRGGGANVLTF
TGTGCCAGCAGATACAGGGGAGGTGGGGCCAACGTCCTGACTTTC
>TRBJ2-2|TRBV27|.|.
CASSFSSDTLNTGELFF
TGTGCCAGCAGTTTCAGTTCAGATACGTTGAACACCGGGGAGCTGTTTTTT
>TRBJ2-5|TRBV6-8|TRBD1|.
CASRQQGSRNQETQYF
TGTGCCAGCAGGCAACAGGGGAGTCGGAACCAAGAGACCCAGTACTTC
>TRBJ2-3|TRBV7-9|TRBD2|.
CASSPTSGSTDTQYF
TGTGCCAGCAGCCCGACTAGCGGTAGCACAGATACGCAGTATTTT
>TRBJ2-7|TRBV21-1|.|.
CASSIYFRDRLHEQYF
TGTGCCAGCAGCATTTACTTCCGGGACAGACTTCACGAGCAGTACTTC
>TRBJ1-2|TRBV5-1|.|.
CASSRTGSNYGYTF
TGCGCCAGCAGCCGAACCGGGTCTAACTATGGCTACACCTTC
>TRBJ2-5|TRBV4-1|TRBD1|.
CASSRGQGGSQYF
TGCGCCAGCAGCCGAGGACAGGGGGGGTCCCAGTACTTC
>TRBJ2-5|TRBV6-6|.|.
CASSMWGVGRRETQYF
TGTGCCAGCAGCATGTGGGGGGTGGGACGCCGAGAGACCCAGTACTTC
>TRBJ1-1|TRBV19|TRBD1|.
CASSIFGTVEAFF
TGTGCCAGTAGTATATTTGGGACAGTTGAAGCTTTCTTT
>TRBJ2-5|TRBV29-1|TRBD1|.
CSVIGPGQGRGTQYF
TGCAGCGTTATCGGCCCGGGACAGGGTCGTGGGACCCAGTACTTC
>TRBJ2-1|TRBV18|TRBD2|.
CASSPPLAGVYNEQFF
TGTGCCAGCTCACCCCCCCTAGCGGGAGTTTACAATGAGCAGTTCTTC
>TRBJ2-1|TRBV9|.|few
CASSPGGLKEGGQFF
TGTGCCAGCAGCCCAGGGGGACTTAAGGAGGGGGGACAGTTCTTC
>TRBJ2-5|TRBV5-4|TRBD1|.
CASSLGDRGRGTQYF
TGTGCCAGCAGCTTGGGGGACAGGGGACGCGGGACCCAGTACTTC
>TRBJ1-2|TRBV2|.|.
CASSVLVRTNYGYTF
TGTGCCAGCAGTGTTCTCGTCAGGACTAACTATGGCTACACCTTC
>TRBJ2-1|TRBV5-4|.|few
CASSLSRGNEQFF
TGTGCCAGCAGCTTGAGCAGGGGCAATGAGCAGTTCTTC
>TRBJ2-7|TRBV15|.|.
CATSRDRTDYEQYF
TGTGCCACCAGCAGAGATCGGACAGACTACGAGCAGTACTTC
>TRBJ2-7|TRBV7-2|.|.
CASSFKFLGQGAYEQYF
TGTGCCAGCAGCTTTAAATTTCTCGGGCAGGGTGCCTACGAGCAGTACTTC
>TRBJ2-7|TRBV19|TRBD1|.
CASSTAGTGFYEQYF
TGTGCCAGTAGTACCGCCGGGACAGGGTTTTACGAGCAGTACTTC
>TRBJ2-5|TRBV5-4|TRBD2|.
CASSQTSGGEETQYF
TGTGCCAGCAGCCAGACTAGCGGGGGGGAAGAGACCCAGTACTTC
>TRBJ2-7|TRBV27|TRBD2|.
CASSLREGIYEQYF
TGTGCCAGCAGTTTGCGGGAGGGGATCTACGAGCAGTACTTC
>TRBJ1-2|TRBV20-1|TRBD1|.
CSAWDSYGYTF
TGCAGTGCGTGGGACAGCTATGGCTACACCTTC
>TRBJ2-3|TRBV5-6|.|.
CASTRYTSVGTQYF
TGTGCCAGCACACGATACACTAGTGTTGGTACGCAGTATTTT
>TRBJ2-1|TRBV9|TRBD2|once
CASSVPLAEYNEQFF
TGTGCCAGCAGCGTACCGCTAGCGGAATACAATGAGCAGTTCTTC
>TRBJ2-5|TRBV5-1|TRBD1|.
CASSPGQGQETQYF
TGCGCCAGCAGCCCGGGACAGGGGCAAGAGACCCAGTACTTC
>TRBJ2-7|TRBV10-2|TRBD2|.
CATRAGLDKSGYEQYF
TGCGCCACAAGAGCCGGACTAGACAAGAGTGGGTACGAGCAGTACTTC
>TRBJ1-1|TRBV19|.|.
CASSLPQGRDTEAFF
TGTGCCAGTAGTCTCCCACAGGGCCGAGACACTGAAGCTTTCTTT
>TRBJ2-7|TRBV5-6|TRBD2|.
CASSFPSGNYEQYF
TGTGCCAGCAGCTTCCCTAGCGGGAACTACGAGCAGTACTTC
>TRBJ2-7|TRBV6-1|TRBD1|.
CATQSTGGWYEQYF
TGTGCCACCCAATCGACAGGGGGTTGGTACGAGCAGTACTTC
>TRBJ2-7|TRBV5-4|TRBD2|.
CASSLGGLAGETYEQYF
TGTGCCAGCAGCTTGGGGGGACTAGCGGGAGAGACCTACGAGCAGTACTTC
>TRBJ2-7|TRBV13|TRBD2|few
CASSGRLAGHYEQYF
TGTGCCAGCAGCGGACGACTAGCGGGGCACTACGAGCAGTACTTC
>TRBJ2-5|TRBV7-9|.|.
CASSLGLYGTQYF
TGTGCCAGCAGTTTGGGCTTGTACGGGACCCAGTACTTC
>TRBJ1-1|TRBV5-1|.|.
CASSLAEGRATEAFF
TGCGCCAGCAGCTTGGCCGAAGGGAGGGCCACTGAAGCTTTCTTT
>TRBJ2-7|TRBV5-1|TRBD2|.
CASSLGLALSEQYF
TGCGCCAGCAGCTTGGGACTAGCTCTCTCCGAGCAGTACTTC
>TRBJ1-2|TRBV7-9|.|once
CSSSPIGLYGYTF
TGTTCCAGCAGCCCCATTGGGCTGTATGGCTACACCTTC
>TRBJ1-1|TRBV6-1|.|.
CASTSQGNTEAFF
TGTGCCAGCACCTCACAGGGGAACACTGAAGCTTTCTTT